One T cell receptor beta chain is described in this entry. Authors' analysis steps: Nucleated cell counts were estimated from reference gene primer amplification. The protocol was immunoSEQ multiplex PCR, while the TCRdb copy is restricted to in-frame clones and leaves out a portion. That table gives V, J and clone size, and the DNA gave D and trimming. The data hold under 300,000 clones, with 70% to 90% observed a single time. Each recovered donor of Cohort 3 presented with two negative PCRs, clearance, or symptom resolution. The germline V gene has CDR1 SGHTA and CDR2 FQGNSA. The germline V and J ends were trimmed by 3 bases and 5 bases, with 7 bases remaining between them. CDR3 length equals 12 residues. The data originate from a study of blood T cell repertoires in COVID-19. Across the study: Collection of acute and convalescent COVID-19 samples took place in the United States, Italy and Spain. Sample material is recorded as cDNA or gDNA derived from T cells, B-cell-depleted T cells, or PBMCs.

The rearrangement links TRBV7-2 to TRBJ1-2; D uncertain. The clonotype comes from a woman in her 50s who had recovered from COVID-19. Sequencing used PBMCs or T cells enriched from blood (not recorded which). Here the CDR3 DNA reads TGTGCCAGCAGCTTGAGGAGTTATGGCTACACCTTC. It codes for CASSLRSYGYTF. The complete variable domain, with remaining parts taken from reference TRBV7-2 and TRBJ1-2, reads GAGVSQSPSNKVTEKGKDVELRCDPISGHTALYWYRQSLGQGLEFLIYFQGNSAPDKSGLPSDRFSAERTGGSVSTLTIQRTQQEDSAVYLCASSLRSYGYTFGSGTRLTVV.